This T cell receptor (beta chain) is drawn from a study of cytomegalovirus exposure and HLA in healthy donors. Trimming took off 1 base at V and 2 bases at J, with 9 bases between the two ends. The germline V gene has CDR1 SGHTA and CDR2 FQGNSA. The CDR3 is made up of 14 amino acids. Study-level results: A subsequent analysis found that TCR clusters from the first cohort also tended to co-occur in the approximately 110 validation repertoires, with around 94% of cluster scores above 0. Among TCR beta chains, those listed as cytomegalovirus-associated numbered around 160. In vitro assays verified that three CMV-associated chains recognized CMV antigens specifically. For cytomegalovirus status, the classifier reportedly gave diagnoses with high specificity and sensitivity.

For this clone: What it binds is not known.

Only in-frame clones appear in the TCRdb table, and some are missing; sequencing was by immunoSEQ multiplex PCR. The table records 150,000 to 200,000 clones, roughly 77% of them present only once. The source material was PBMCs. The sequence was obtained from a woman aged 25 to 39 in good health and CMV-seronegative. The chain carries TRBV7-2 and TRBJ2-7; the D gene is possibly TRBD2 (5 bases). The CDR3 is CASSLVEGPYEQYF. The CDR3, as DNA: TGTGCCAGCAGCTTAGTTGAGGGTCCCTACGAGCAGTACTTC.